The clone carrying this TCR beta chain was counted ten times or more. The data derive from a study of T cells of healthy individuals. TCRdb reanalysed the 5' RACE reads using MiXCR and keeps one entry per CDR3 protein. The table records 60,000 to 70,000 distinct CDR3 sequences, around 16% of them present only once. Trimming removed 3 bases at V and 7 bases at J, with 11 bases between. This CDR3 spans 14 amino acids. Germline assignment: CDR1 SGHRS and CDR2 YFSETQ. This TCR was recovered from a human donor in good health. V gene TRBV5-1 combines with J gene TRBJ1-6, with D perhaps TRBD1 (6 bases). The CDR3 bases are TGCGCCAGCAGCTCGACAGGTTCGAATTCACCCCTCCACTTT. Its protein product is CASSSTGSNSPLHF.